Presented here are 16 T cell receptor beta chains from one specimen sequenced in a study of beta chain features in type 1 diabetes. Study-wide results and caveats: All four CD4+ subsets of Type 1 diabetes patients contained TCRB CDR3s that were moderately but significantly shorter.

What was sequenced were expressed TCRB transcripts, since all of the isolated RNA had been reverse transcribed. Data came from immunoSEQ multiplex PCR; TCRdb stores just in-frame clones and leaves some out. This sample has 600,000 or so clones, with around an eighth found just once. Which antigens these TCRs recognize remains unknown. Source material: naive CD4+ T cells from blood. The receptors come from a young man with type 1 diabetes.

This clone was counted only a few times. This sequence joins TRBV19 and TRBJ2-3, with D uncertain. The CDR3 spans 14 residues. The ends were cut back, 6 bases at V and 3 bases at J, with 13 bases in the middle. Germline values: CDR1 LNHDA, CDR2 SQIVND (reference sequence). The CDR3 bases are TGTGCCAGTAGCCTCCCTCCCCCGACAGATACGCAGTATTTT. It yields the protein CASSLPPPTDTQYF.

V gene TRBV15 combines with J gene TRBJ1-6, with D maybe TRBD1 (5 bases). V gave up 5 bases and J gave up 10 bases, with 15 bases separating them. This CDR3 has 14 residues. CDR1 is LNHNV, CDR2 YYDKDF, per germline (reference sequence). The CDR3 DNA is TGTGCCACCAGCTTACGGGGCGTGGAATCACCCCTCCACTTT. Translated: CATSLRGVESPLHF.

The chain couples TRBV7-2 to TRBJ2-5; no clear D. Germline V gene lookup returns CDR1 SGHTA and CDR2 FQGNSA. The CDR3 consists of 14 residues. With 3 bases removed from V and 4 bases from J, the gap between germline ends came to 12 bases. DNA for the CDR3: TGTGCCAGCAGCTTTCCCTGGGATACAGAGACCCAGTACTTC. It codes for CASSFPWDTETQYF.

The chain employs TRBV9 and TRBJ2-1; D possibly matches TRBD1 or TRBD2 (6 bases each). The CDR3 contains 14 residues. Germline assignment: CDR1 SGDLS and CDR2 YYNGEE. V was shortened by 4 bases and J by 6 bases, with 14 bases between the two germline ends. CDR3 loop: CASSPRGRPNEQFF. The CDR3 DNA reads TGTGCCAGCAGCCCACGGGGGCGACCCAATGAGCAGTTCTTC. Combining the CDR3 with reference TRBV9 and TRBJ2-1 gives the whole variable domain DSGVTQTPKHLITATGQRVTLRCSPRSGDLSVYWYQQSLDQGLQFLIQYYNGEERAKGNILERFSAQQFPDLHSELNLSSLELGDSALYFCASSPRGRPNEQFFGPGTRLTVL.

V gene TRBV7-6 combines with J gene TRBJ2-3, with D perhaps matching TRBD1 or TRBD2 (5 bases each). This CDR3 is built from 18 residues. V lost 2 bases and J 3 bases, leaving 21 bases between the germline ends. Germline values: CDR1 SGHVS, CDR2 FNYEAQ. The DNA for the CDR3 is TGTGCCAGCAGCTTACTACTTCGGGGACCGCTGAAAACAGATACGCAGTATTTT. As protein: CASSLLLRGPLKTDTQYF.

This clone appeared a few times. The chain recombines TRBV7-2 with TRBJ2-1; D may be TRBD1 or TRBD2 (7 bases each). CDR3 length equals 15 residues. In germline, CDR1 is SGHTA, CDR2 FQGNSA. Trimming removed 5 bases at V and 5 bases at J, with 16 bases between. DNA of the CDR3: TGTGCCAGCAGCCCTCAGGGGGGGTTGGACAATGAGCAGTTCTTC. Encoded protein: CASSPQGGLDNEQFF.

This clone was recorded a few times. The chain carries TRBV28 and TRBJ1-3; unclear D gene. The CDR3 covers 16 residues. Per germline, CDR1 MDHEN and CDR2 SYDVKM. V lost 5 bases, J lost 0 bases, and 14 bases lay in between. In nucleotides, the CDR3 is TGTGCCAGCAGTCCTCCAAGGAGGTCCTCTGGAAACACCATATATTTT. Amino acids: CASSPPRRSSGNTIYF. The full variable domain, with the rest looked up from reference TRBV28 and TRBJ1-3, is DVKVTQSSRYLVKRTGEKVFLECVQDMDHENMFWYRQDPGLGLRLIYFSYDVKMKEKGDIPEGYSVSREKKERFSLILESASTNQTSMYLCASSPPRRSSGNTIYFGEGSWLTVV.

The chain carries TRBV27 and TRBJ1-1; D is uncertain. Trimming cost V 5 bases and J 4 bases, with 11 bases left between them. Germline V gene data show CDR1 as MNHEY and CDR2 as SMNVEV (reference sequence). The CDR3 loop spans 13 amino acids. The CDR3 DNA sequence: TGTGCCAGCAGTATAGGGTACGGCACTGAAGCTTTCTTT. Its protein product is CASSIGYGTEAFF.

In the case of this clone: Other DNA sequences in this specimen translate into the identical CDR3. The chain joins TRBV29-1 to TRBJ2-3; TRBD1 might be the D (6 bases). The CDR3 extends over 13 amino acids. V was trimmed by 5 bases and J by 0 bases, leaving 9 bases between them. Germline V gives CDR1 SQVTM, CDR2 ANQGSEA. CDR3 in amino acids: CSVRQGSTDTQYF. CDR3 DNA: TGCAGCGTTCGTCAGGGGAGCACAGATACGCAGTATTTT.

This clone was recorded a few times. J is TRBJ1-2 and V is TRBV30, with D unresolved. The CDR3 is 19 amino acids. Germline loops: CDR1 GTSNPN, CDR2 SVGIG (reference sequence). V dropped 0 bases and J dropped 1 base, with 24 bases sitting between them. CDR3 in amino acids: CAWSVYRQSSIYNNYGYTF. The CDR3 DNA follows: TGTGCCTGGAGTGTATATAGGCAGTCATCCATCTATAATAACTATGGCTACACCTTC.

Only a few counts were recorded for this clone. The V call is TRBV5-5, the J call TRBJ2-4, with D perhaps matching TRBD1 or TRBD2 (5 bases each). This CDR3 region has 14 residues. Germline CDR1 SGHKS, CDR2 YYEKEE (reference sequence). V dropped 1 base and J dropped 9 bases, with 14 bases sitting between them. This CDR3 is CASSLSGTDSIQYF. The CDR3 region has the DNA TGTGCCAGCAGCTTGTCCGGGACCGACTCCATTCAGTACTTC.

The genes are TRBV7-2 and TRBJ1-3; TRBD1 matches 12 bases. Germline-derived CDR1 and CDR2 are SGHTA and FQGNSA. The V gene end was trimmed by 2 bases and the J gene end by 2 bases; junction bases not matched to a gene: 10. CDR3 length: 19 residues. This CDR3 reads CASSLSGTGGVMAGNTIYF. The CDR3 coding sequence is TGTGCCAGCAGCTTATCCGGGACAGGGGGCGTAATGGCTGGAAACACCATATATTTT. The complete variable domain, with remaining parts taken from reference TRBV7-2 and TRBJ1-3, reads GAGVSQSPSNKVTEKGKDVELRCDPISGHTALYWYRQSLGQGLEFLIYFQGNSAPDKSGLPSDRFSAERTGGSVSTLTIQRTQQEDSAVYLCASSLSGTGGVMAGNTIYFGEGSWLTVV.

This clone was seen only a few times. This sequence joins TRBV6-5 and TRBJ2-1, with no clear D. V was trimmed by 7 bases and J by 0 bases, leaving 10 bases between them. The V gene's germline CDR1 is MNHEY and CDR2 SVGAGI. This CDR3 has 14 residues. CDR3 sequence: CASMGSVSYNEQFF. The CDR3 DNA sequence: TGTGCCAGCATGGGCAGTGTCTCCTACAATGAGCAGTTCTTC.

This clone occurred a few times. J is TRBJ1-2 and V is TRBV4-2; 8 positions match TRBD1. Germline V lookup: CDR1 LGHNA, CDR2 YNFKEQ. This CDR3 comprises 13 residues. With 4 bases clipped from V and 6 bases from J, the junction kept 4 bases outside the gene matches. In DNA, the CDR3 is TGTGCCAGCAGCCCGGACAGGGAACATGGCTACACCTTC. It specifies CASSPDREHGYTF.

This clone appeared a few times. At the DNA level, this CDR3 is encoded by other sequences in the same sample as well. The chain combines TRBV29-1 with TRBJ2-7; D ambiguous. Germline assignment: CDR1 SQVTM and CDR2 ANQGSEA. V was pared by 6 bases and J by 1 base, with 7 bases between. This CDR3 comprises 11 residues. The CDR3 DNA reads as TGCAGCGTAGGGTCTTCCTACGAGCAGTACTTC. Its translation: CSVGSSYEQYF.

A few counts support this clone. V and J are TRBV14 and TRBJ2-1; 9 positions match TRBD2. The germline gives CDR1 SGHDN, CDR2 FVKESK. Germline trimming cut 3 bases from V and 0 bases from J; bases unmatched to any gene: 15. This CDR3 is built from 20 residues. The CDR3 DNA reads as TGTGCCAGCAGCCAGAGAACCTCCGGGACTAGCCGATACTCCTACAATGAGCAGTTCTTC. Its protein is CASSQRTSGTSRYSYNEQFF.